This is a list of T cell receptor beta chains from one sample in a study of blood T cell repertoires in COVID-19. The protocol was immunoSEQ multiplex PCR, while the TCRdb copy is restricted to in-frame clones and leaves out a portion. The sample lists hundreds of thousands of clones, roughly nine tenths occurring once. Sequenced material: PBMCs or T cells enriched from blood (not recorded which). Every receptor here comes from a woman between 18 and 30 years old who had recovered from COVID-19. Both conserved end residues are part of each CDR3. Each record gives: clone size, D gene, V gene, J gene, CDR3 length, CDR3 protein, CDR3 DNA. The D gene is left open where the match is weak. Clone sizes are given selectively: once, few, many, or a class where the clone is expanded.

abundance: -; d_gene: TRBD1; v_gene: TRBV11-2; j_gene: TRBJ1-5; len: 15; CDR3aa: CASSLDRVGNQPQHF; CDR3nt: TGTGCCAGCAGCTTGGACAGGGTAGGCAATCAGCCCCAGCATTTT
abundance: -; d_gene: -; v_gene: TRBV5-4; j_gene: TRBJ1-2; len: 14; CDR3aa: CASSLAREGYGYTF; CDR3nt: TGTGCCAGCAGCTTGGCCAGAGAGGGCTATGGCTACACCTTC
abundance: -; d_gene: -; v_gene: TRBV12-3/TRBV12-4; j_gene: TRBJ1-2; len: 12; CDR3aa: CATAGQHYGYTF; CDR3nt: TGTGCCACCGCCGGACAGCACTATGGCTACACCTTC
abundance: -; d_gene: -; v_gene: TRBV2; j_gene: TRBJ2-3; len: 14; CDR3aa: CASIGSPSTDTQYF; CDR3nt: TGTGCCAGCATCGGGAGCCCTAGCACAGATACGCAGTATTTT
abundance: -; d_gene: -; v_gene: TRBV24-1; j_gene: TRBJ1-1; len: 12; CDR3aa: CATSDLRGEAFF; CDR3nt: TGTGCCACCAGTGATTTGAGGGGTGAAGCTTTCTTT
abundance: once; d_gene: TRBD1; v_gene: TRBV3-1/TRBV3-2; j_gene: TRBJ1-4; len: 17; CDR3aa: CASSQETGGMTREKLFF; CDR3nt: TGTGCCAGCAGCCAAGAGACAGGGGGCATGACGCGTGAAAAACTGTTTTTT
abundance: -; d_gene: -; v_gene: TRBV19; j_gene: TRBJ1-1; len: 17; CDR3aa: CASSIGAAGVMNTEAFF; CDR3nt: TGTGCCAGTAGTATAGGGGCGGCAGGGGTCATGAACACTGAAGCTTTCTTT
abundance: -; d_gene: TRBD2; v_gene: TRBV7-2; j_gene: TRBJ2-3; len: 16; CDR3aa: CASSRGLAVSTDTQYF; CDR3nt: TGTGCCAGCAGCCGGGGACTAGCGGTTAGCACAGATACGCAGTATTTT
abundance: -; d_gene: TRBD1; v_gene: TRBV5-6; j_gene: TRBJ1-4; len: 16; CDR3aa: CASSSMDRGEGEKLFF; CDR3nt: TGTGCCAGCAGCTCCATGGACAGGGGGGAAGGCGAAAAACTGTTTTTT
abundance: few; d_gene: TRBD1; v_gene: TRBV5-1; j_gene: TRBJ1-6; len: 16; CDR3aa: CASSLEGQGLGSPLHF; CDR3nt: TGCGCCAGCAGCTTGGAGGGACAGGGTCTCGGTTCACCCCTCCACTTT
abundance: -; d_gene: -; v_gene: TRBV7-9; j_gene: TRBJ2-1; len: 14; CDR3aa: CASSLAGVEDEQFF; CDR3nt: TGTGCCAGCAGCTTAGCCGGGGTTGAGGATGAGCAGTTCTTC
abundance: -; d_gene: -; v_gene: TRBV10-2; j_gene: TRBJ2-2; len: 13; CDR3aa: CASSYEGIGELFF; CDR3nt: TGCGCCAGCTCCTATGAGGGAATCGGGGAGCTGTTTTTT
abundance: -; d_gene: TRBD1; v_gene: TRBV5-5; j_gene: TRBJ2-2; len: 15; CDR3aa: CASSLVGQGAGELFF; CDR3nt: TGTGCCAGCAGCTTGGTTGGACAGGGGGCCGGGGAGCTGTTTTTT
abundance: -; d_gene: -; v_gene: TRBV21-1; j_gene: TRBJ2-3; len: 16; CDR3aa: CASSKLGQGGTDTQYF; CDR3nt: TGTGCCAGCAGCAAATTGGGACAGGGAGGCACAGATACGCAGTATTTT
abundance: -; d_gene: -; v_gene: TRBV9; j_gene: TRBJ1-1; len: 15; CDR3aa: CASSARDNLNTEAFF; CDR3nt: TGTGCCAGCAGCGCGAGGGACAACTTGAACACTGAAGCTTTCTTT
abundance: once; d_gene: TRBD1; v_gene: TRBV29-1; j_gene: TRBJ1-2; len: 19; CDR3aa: CSAGQYDRGSMGLWDGYTF; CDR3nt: TGCAGCGCTGGCCAATATGACAGGGGAAGTATGGGACTATGGGATGGCTACACCTTC
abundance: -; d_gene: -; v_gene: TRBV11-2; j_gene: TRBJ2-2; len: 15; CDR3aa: CASSAQGMEAGELFF; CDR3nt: TGTGCCAGCAGCGCACAGGGCATGGAAGCCGGGGAGCTGTTTTTT
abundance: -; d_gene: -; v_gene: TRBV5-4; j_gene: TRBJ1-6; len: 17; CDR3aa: CASSPGRGDLYNSPLHF; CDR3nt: TGTGCCAGCAGCCCCGGGAGGGGCGACCTCTATAATTCACCCCTCCACTTT
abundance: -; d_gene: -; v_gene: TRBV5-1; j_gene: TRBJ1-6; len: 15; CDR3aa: CASSLKNGADSPLHF; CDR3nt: TGCGCCAGCAGCTTGAAGAATGGAGCGGATTCACCCCTCCACTTT
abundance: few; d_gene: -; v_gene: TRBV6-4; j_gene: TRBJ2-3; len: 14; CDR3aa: CASSDSEATDTQYF; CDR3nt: TGTGCCAGCAGTGATTCTGAGGCGACAGATACGCAGTATTTT
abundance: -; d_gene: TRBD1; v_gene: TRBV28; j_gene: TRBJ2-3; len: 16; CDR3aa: CASSRSGQGASDTQYF; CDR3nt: TGTGCCAGCAGCCGCTCGGGACAGGGGGCTTCAGATACGCAGTATTTT
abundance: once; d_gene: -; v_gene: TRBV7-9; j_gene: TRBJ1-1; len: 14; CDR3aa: CASSITGKNTEAFF; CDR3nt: TGTGCCAGCAGCATAACCGGGAAGAACACTGAAGCTTTCTTT
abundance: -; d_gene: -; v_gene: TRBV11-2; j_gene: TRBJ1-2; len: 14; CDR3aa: CASSLVGEGYGYTF; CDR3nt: TGTGCCAGCAGCTTAGTAGGAGAGGGCTATGGCTACACCTTC
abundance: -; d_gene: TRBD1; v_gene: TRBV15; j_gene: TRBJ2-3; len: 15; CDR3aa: CATSRGDRGTDTQYF; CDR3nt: TGTGCCACCAGCAGAGGAGACAGGGGCACAGATACGCAGTATTTT
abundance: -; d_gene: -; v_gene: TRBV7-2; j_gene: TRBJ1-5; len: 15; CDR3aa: CASSLGGNSNQPQHF; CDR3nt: TGTGCCAGCAGCTTAGGCGGTAATAGCAATCAGCCCCAGCATTTT
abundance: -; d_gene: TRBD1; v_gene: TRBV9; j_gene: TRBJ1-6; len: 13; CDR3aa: CASDRTGVSPLHF; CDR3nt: TGTGCCAGCGATCGGACAGGGGTTTCACCCCTCCACTTT
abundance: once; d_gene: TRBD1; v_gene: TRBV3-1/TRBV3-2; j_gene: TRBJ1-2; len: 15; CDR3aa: CASSPTTGANYGYTF; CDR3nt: TGTGCCAGCAGCCCCACGACAGGGGCTAACTATGGCTACACCTTC
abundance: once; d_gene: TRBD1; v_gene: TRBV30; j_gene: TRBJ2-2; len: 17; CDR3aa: CAWSVPRTGLDTGELFF; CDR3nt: TGTGCCTGGAGTGTACCCCGGACAGGGTTGGACACCGGGGAGCTGTTTTTT
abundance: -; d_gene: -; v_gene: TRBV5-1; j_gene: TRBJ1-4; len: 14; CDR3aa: CASAEGRYGEKLFF; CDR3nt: TGCGCCAGCGCAGAGGGCCGGTACGGTGAAAAACTGTTTTTT
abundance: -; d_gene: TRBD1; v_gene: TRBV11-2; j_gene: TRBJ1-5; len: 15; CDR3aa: CASSRTGGENQPQHF; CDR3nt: TGTGCCAGCAGCCGGACAGGGGGGGAAAATCAGCCCCAGCATTTT
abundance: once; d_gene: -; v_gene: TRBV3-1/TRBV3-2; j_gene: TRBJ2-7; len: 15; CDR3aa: CASSQGRGRAYEQYF; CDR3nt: TGTGCCAGCAGCCAAGGGCGAGGCAGGGCCTACGAGCAGTACTTC
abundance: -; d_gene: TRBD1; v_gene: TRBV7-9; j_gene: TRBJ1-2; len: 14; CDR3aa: CASSRDRGTYGYTF; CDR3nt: TGTGCCAGCAGCCGGGACAGGGGGACCTATGGCTACACCTTC
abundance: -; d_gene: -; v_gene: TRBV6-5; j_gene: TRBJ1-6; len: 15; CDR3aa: CASSYGQTYNSPLHF; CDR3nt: TGTGCCAGCAGTTACGGACAGACGTATAATTCACCCCTCCACTTT
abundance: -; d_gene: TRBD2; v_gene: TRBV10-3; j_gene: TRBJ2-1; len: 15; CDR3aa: CATLDVAGGKDEQFF; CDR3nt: TGTGCCACTTTGGATGTCGCGGGGGGAAAAGATGAGCAGTTCTTC
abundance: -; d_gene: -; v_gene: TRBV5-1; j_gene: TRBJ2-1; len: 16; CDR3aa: CASSLEEASSYNEQFF; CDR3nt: TGCGCCAGCAGCTTGGAGGAAGCGAGCTCCTACAATGAGCAGTTCTTC
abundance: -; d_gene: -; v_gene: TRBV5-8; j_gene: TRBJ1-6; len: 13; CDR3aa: CASSGGTKQRGYF; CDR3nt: TGTGCCAGCAGCGGAGGGACCAAGCAGAGGGGATACTTT